This T cell receptor (beta chain) came from a study of cytomegalovirus exposure and HLA in healthy donors. Sequencing used immunoSEQ multiplex PCR; TCRdb keeps in-frame clones, though not all of them. The sample has some 59,000 clones, 89% seen once. The sequenced material came from PBMCs. The source of this sequence is a woman aged 18 to 35 in good health and CMV-seropositive.

The DNA of the CDR3 is TGTGCCAGCAGTTTTCGACAGTTAGGCTACACCTTC. Translation: CASSFRQLGYTF. The gene calls are TRBV27 and TRBJ1-2; weak D call: TRBD1 (5 bases). Germline V gene lookup returns CDR1 MNHEY and CDR2 SMNVEV (reference sequence). The V and J ends lost 3 bases and 8 bases respectively, with 10 bases between them. The CDR3 totals 12 residues.